These 17 T cell receptor beta chains originate from one sample sequenced in a study of neoadjuvant anti-PD-1 for oral cavity cancer. Here immunoSEQ multiplex PCR was the method, and the copy in TCRdb shows in-frame clones only, minus some. The data contain tens of thousands of clones, approximately 79% of them singletons. The sequences come from PBMCs, collected before nivolumab (anti-PD-1) treatment. These receptors all stem from a person aged 35-79 years with oral cavity squamous cell carcinoma.

The CDR3 coding sequence is TGTGCCAGCAGTTCGACTAGCGGGGGGTCCACAGATACGCAGTATTTT. This translates into CASSSTSGGSTDTQYF. This chain joins TRBV2 and TRBJ2-3; 13 bases line up with TRBD2. Trimming cost V 5 bases and J 2 bases; bases outside gene matches: 4. The CDR3 loop spans 16 amino acids. Germline V gives CDR1 SNHLY, CDR2 FYNNEI.

The chain joins TRBV19 to TRBJ1-1; TRBD1 aligns across 7 bases. The V gene's germline CDR1 is LNHDA and CDR2 SQIVND (reference sequence). The CDR3 contains 13 residues. The J segment lost 1 base and the V segment lost 11 bases, leaving 7 bases of the junction unmatched. CDR3 in amino acids: CARWDRENTEAFF. For the CDR3, the DNA is TGTGCCCGTTGGGACAGAGAGAACACTGAAGCTTTCTTT.

The rearrangement links TRBV19 to TRBJ1-4; D not resolved. Germline lookup yields CDR1 LNHDA and CDR2 SQIVND (reference sequence). The CDR3 consists of 15 residues. Trimming took off 2 bases at V and 8 bases at J, with 15 bases between the two ends. This CDR3 reads CASSITGSSGEKLFF. Here the CDR3 DNA reads TGTGCCAGTAGTATAACGGGCAGTAGTGGAGAAAAACTGTTTTTT.

The chain employs TRBV13 and TRBJ1-2, with unresolved D. Germline lookup yields CDR1 PRHDT and CDR2 FYEKMQ (reference sequence). V was trimmed by 4 bases and J by 4 bases, leaving 10 bases between them. The CDR3 consists of 13 residues. The CDR3 spells CASSYTSGYGYTF. In DNA, the CDR3 is TGTGCCAGCAGCTATACGAGTGGCTATGGCTACACCTTC.

This clone has ten or more counts. CDR3 DNA: TGTGCCAGCAGCTCTCCCCCCAGACTAGAGCAGTTCTTC. Amino acid sequence: CASSSPPRLEQFF. The chain links TRBV7-3 to TRBJ2-1; D is possibly TRBD2 (5 bases). Trimming left V 4 bases short and J 10 bases short, with 14 bases between. CDR1 is SGHTA and CDR2 is FQGTGA in the germline V gene. This CDR3 spans 13 amino acids.

The chain has TRBV5-6 and TRBJ2-1, with D perhaps matching TRBD1 (6 bases). Germline V gene sequence: CDR1 SGHDT, CDR2 YYEEEE. The ends were cut back, 0 bases at V and 5 bases at J, with 9 bases in the middle. The CDR3 has 14 amino acids. CDR3 residues: CASSLGQGNNEQFF. CDR3 bases: TGTGCCAGCAGCTTGGGGCAGGGGAACAATGAGCAGTTCTTC. Using reference TRBV5-6 and TRBJ2-1 for the parts outside the CDR3, the full variable domain is DAGVTQSPTHLIKTRGQQVTLRCSPKSGHDTVSWYQQALGQGPQFIFQYYEEEERQRGNFPDRFSGHQFPNYSSELNVNALLLGDSALYLCASSLGQGNNEQFFGPGTRLTVL.

V gene TRBV19 combines with J gene TRBJ2-7; tentatively, D is TRBD2 (5 bases). The CDR3 is made up of 15 amino acids. V was clipped by 3 bases and J by 0 bases, with 12 bases between them. The germline V gene has CDR1 LNHDA and CDR2 SQIVND (reference sequence). The CDR3 here is CASSMNGIPSYEQYF. The DNA for the CDR3 is TGTGCCAGTAGTATGAACGGGATTCCCTCCTACGAGCAGTACTTC.

This clone is judged medium-sized (0.01 to 0.1%). The chain uses TRBV7-2 and TRBJ2-4; TRBD2 matches 9 bases. Trimming cost V 1 base and J 1 base; bases outside gene matches: 2. The germline V gene encodes CDR1 SGHTA and CDR2 FQGNSA. CDR3 size: 16 residues. The CDR3 reads CASSLGSGRAKNIQYF. CDR3 sequence (DNA): TGTGCCAGCAGCTTAGGAAGCGGGAGGGCCAAAAACATTCAGTACTTC. Drawing the rest from reference TRBV7-2 and TRBJ2-4, the complete variable domain is GAGVSQSPSNKVTEKGKDVELRCDPISGHTALYWYRQSLGQGLEFLIYFQGNSAPDKSGLPSDRFSAERTGGSVSTLTIQRTQQEDSAVYLCASSLGSGRAKNIQYFGAGTRLSVL.

The V gene is TRBV5-6, the J gene TRBJ2-2, with D possibly being TRBD1 (5 bases). This CDR3 has 14 residues. The V and J ends lost 4 bases and 4 bases respectively, with 11 bases between them. Germline CDR1 SGHDT, CDR2 YYEEEE. The CDR3 DNA reads TGTGCCAGCAGCCCCGCAGGGATCACCGGGGAGCTGTTTTTT. Its protein product is CASSPAGITGELFF.

The CDR3 reads CASSLAGASYEQYF. CDR3 DNA sequence: TGTGCCAGCAGTCTTGCCGGGGCCTCCTACGAGCAGTACTTC. The chain couples TRBV6-5 to TRBJ2-7; D may be TRBD1 or TRBD2 (5 bases each). The CDR3 covers 14 residues. V dropped 5 bases and J dropped 0 bases, with 11 bases sitting between them. Germline CDR1 is MNHEY and CDR2 is SVGAGI.

This clone was picked up one time. The chain uses TRBV7-2 and TRBJ1-5; no clear D gene. V was cut by 1 base and J by 6 bases, with 7 bases left in between. This CDR3 is 13 amino acids long. CDR1 and CDR2 (germline): SGHTA, FQGNSA. The CDR3 is CASSLGLSQPQHF. The CDR3 bases are TGTGCCAGCAGCTTAGGGTTAAGTCAGCCCCAGCATTTT.

DNA for the CDR3: TGTGCCAGCAGCACCTACAGGGGGCCGACAGATACGCAGTATTTT. As protein: CASSTYRGPTDTQYF. The chain couples TRBV5-6 to TRBJ2-3, with 9 bases that match TRBD1. CDR1 is SGHDT, CDR2 YYEEEE, per germline. This CDR3 comprises 15 residues. V gave up 4 bases and J gave up 3 bases; unmatched junction bases: 6.

This clone has only one observation. The chain is built from TRBV5-4 and TRBJ2-5; D is unresolved. The length of the CDR3 is 14 residues. V was clipped by 3 bases and J by 4 bases, with 13 bases between them. From germline, CDR1 is SGHNT and CDR2 YYREEE (reference sequence). This chain's CDR3 is CASSSPRSPETQYF. The CDR3 DNA follows: TGTGCCAGCAGCTCACCGAGGAGCCCAGAGACCCAGTACTTC.

CDR3 in DNA: TGTGCCAGCTCACCATCTAATGAGCAGTTCTTC. Translation gives CASSPSNEQFF. This chain joins TRBV18 and TRBJ2-1; D call uncertain. The length of the CDR3 is 11 residues. Trimming took 2 bases from V and 7 from J, leaving 3 bases between them. Germline-derived CDR1 and CDR2 are KGHSH and LQKENI.

V and J are TRBV7-2 and TRBJ2-1; 9 nucleotides match TRBD2. Trimming removed 2 bases from V and 0 bases from J; junction bases left unmatched: 5. Per germline, CDR1 SGHTA and CDR2 FQGNSA. The CDR3 length is 17 residues. The CDR3 DNA reads as TGTGCCAGCAGCTTACTAGCGGGACGAAGCTCCTACAATGAGCAGTTCTTC. Translated, it gives CASSLLAGRSSYNEQFF.

This CDR3 reads CASSTRTLGGNQPQHF. For the CDR3, the DNA is TGTGCCAGTAGTACCCGCACCTTGGGGGGCAATCAGCCCCAGCATTTT. The chain uses TRBV19 and TRBJ1-5; D may be TRBD1 (5 bases). Looked up from germline, CDR1 is LNHDA and CDR2 is SQIVND (reference sequence). V lost 4 bases and J lost 2, with 15 bases in between. This CDR3 is 16 amino acids long.

This clone was seen more than once but under ten times. This chain connects TRBV11-3 to TRBJ1-1; possibly TRBD1 for D (5 bases). Deletions cut 5 bases from V and 6 bases from J, with 10 bases between. CDR3 length equals 12 residues. Germline CDR1 and CDR2: SGHNT and YENEEA. The CDR3 loop is CASSADSAEAFF. The CDR3, as DNA: TGTGCCAGCAGCGCAGACAGTGCTGAAGCTTTCTTT. Full variable domain (missing parts from reference TRBV11-3 and TRBJ1-1): EAGVVQSPRYKIIEKKQPVAFWCNPISGHNTLYWYLQNLGQGPELLIRYENEEAVDDSQLPKDRFSAERLKGVDSTLKIQPAELGDSAVYLCASSADSAEAFFGQGTRLTVV.